The 23 T cell receptor beta chains in this list originate from one sample, sequenced in a study of blood T cell repertoires in COVID-19. Clones were sequenced by immunoSEQ multiplex PCR, and TCRdb holds only the in-frame ones, with some missing. The data show some 89,000 clones, about three quarters seen once. The specimen was peripheral blood. Every receptor here comes from a man aged 65 to 85 with acute or convalescent COVID-19.

The sample holds a few counts of this clone. The chain combines TRBV6-6 with TRBJ2-7, with TRBD1 as a possible D gene (6 bases). Germline lookup yields CDR1 MNHNY and CDR2 SVGAGI (reference sequence). With 8 bases removed from V and 3 bases from J, the gap between germline ends came to 14 bases. The CDR3 totals 13 residues. The CDR3 DNA follows: TGTGCCAGCGGGCAGGGGAATATCTACGAGCAGTACGTC. The encoded protein is CASGQGNIYEQYV.

This clone has a handful of counts. CDR3 in DNA: TGTGCCAGCAGCAACCCCCAGGAGACCCAGTACTTC. Translation gives CASSNPQETQYF. The chain is built from TRBV12-3 or TRBV12-4 and TRBJ2-5; D remains ambiguous. CDR3 length: 12 residues. Trimming shortened V by 6 bases and J by 5 bases, and 10 bases separated the two germline ends.

This clone showed up just once. The CDR3 reads CATSRGGQAITEAFF. As DNA, the CDR3 is TGTGCCACCAGCAGAGGGGGACAGGCTATTACTGAAGCTTTCTTT. The chain links TRBV15 to TRBJ1-1, with TRBD1 matching 8 bases. This CDR3 contains 15 residues. Germline assignment: CDR1 LNHNV and CDR2 YYDKDF (reference sequence). The junction had 6 bases not matched to a gene; V was cut back by 1 base and J by 5 bases.

J is TRBJ1-3 and V is TRBV5-6, with D hard to call. The V gene lost 1 base and the J gene lost 4 bases, with 12 bases spanning the gap. Germline CDR1 and CDR2: SGHDT and YYEEEE. The CDR3 spans 15 residues. In DNA form, the CDR3 reads TGTGCCAGCAGCTTGAGCAAACTCGCCGGAAACACCATATATTTT. It is translated as CASSLSKLAGNTIYF.

The rearrangement joins TRBV2 to TRBJ2-2; 8 positions agree with TRBD2. Trimming at V came to 5 bases and at J to 4 bases, leaving 3 bases not matched to a gene. The germline CDR1 and CDR2 sequences are SNHLY and FYNNEI. The CDR3 length is 14 residues. The CDR3 DNA sequence: TGTGCCAGCAGTCTGGGGACTAGCACCGGGGAGCTGTTTTTT. As protein: CASSLGTSTGELFF.

The rearrangement uses TRBV28 and TRBJ2-7, with D possibly matching TRBD2 (6 bases). Germline lookup yields CDR1 MDHEN and CDR2 SYDVKM. V lost 1 base to trimming and J lost 4 bases, with 11 bases between them. The CDR3 is 14 amino acids. The CDR3 DNA reads as TGTGCCAGCAGTTTATTGGGTAGCGGATACGAGCAGTACTTC. It specifies CASSLLGSGYEQYF.

This clone was detected a few times. The chain carries TRBV28 and TRBJ1-2, with 8 bases fitting TRBD1. Germline loops: CDR1 MDHEN, CDR2 SYDVKM. The CDR3 has 15 amino acids. V was clipped by 6 bases and J by 2 bases; unmatched bases: 8. CDR3 amino acids: CASSVPRQGNYGYTF. CDR3 sequence (DNA): TGTGCCAGCAGCGTCCCGCGACAGGGGAACTATGGCTACACCTTC.

J is TRBJ2-2 and V is TRBV6-2 or TRBV6-3, with 13 bases lining up with TRBD2. Germline CDR1 is MNHEY and CDR2 is SVGEGT. The CDR3 loop spans 17 amino acids. V lost 6 bases to trimming and J lost 5 bases; unmatched junction nucleotides: 9. The CDR3 region has the DNA TGTGCCAGCAGCCCCCGACTAGCGGGAGGAAGGACCGGGGAGCTGTTTTTT. Its protein is CASSPRLAGGRTGELFF.

V and J are TRBV13 and TRBJ1-5, with no clear D. Germline V gene lookup returns CDR1 PRHDT and CDR2 FYEKMQ (reference sequence). The CDR3 consists of 12 residues. Trimming cost V 0 bases and J 6 bases, with 3 bases left between them. CDR3 in DNA: TGTGCCAGCAGCTTAGGCGGTCAGCCCCAGCATTTT. It yields the protein CASSLGGQPQHF.

This clone was detected once. J is TRBJ1-2 and V is TRBV9, with 9 bases fitting TRBD1. With 4 bases clipped from V and 5 bases from J, the junction kept 12 bases outside the gene matches. Looked up from germline, CDR1 is SGDLS and CDR2 is YYNGEE. CDR3 length: 16 residues. The CDR3 DNA follows: TGTGCCAGCAGCACGGACAGGGGCATGAGTCGATATGGCTACACCTTC. Amino acid sequence: CASSTDRGMSRYGYTF.

This chain uses TRBV5-1 with TRBJ1-6, with TRBD1 as a possible D gene (6 bases). Trimming cost V 2 bases and J 8 bases, with 11 bases left between them. The V gene's germline CDR1 is SGHRS and CDR2 YFSETQ. CDR3 size: 14 residues. The CDR3 region is CASSLGGRDSPLHF. The CDR3 region has the DNA TGCGCCAGCAGCTTAGGGGGAAGGGATTCACCCCTCCACTTT.

The chain couples TRBV29-1 to TRBJ1-4, with 7 bases identical to TRBD1. Germline values: CDR1 SQVTM, CDR2 ANQGSEA. This CDR3 spans 14 amino acids. V was pared by 1 base and J by 5 bases, with 4 bases of the junction left unmatched. The CDR3 DNA reads TGCAGCGTTGAAGGGGGACAGAAGAATGAAAAACTGTTTTTT. Amino acids: CSVEGGQKNEKLFF.

The chain has TRBV19 and TRBJ1-2, with D possibly matching TRBD1 (6 bases). The CDR3 is 15 residues long. The germline V gene encodes CDR1 LNHDA and CDR2 SQIVND (reference sequence). V lost 3 bases to trimming and J lost 4 bases, with 15 bases between them. The CDR3 DNA sequence: TGTGCCAGTAGTATTGGGGGCGTCTGGGGCTATGGCTACACCTTC. This codes for CASSIGGVWGYGYTF. The entire variable domain, with the rest obtained from reference TRBV19 and TRBJ1-2, is as follows: DGGITQSPKYLFRKEGQNVTLSCEQNLNHDAMYWYRQDPGQGLRLIYYSQIVNDFQKGDIAEGYSVSREKKESFPLTVTSAQKNPTAFYLCASSIGGVWGYGYTFGSGTRLTVV.

The chain is built from TRBV7-8 and TRBJ2-1; no clear D. CDR3 length: 13 residues. Germline V gives CDR1 SGHVS, CDR2 FQNEAQ. V gave up 3 bases and J gave up 9 bases, with 12 bases separating them. In DNA, the CDR3 is TGTGCCAGCAGCTTCCTAGGCTATCGTGAGCAGTTCTTC. Translation: CASSFLGYREQFF.

This clone occurred once. This chain links TRBV11-2 with TRBJ1-1, with TRBD1 matching 7 bases. V lost 6 bases and J lost 4; bases outside the gene matches: 11. The CDR3 is 15 residues long. Looked up from germline, CDR1 is SGHAT and CDR2 is FQNNGV. CDR3 sequence: CASRDTVGGGTEAFF. In DNA, the CDR3 is TGTGCCAGCAGAGATACAGTAGGGGGCGGCACTGAAGCTTTCTTT.

The genes are TRBV6-5 and TRBJ2-3; D possibly corresponds to TRBD2 (6 bases). V gave up 10 bases and J gave up 4 bases, with 21 bases separating them. CDR1 is MNHEY, CDR2 SVGAGI, per germline. The CDR3 loop spans 15 amino acids. The CDR3 DNA reads as TGTGCCACCCATAGACGTGGGGGGACCTCAGATACGCAGTATTTT. This translates into CATHRRGGTSDTQYF.

The chain has TRBV12-5 and TRBJ2-2; tentatively, D is TRBD1 (5 bases). With 6 bases removed from V and 1 base from J, the gap between germline ends came to 6 bases. The germline V gene encodes CDR1 LGHNT and CDR2 FRNRAP. The CDR3 extends over 13 amino acids. The CDR3 region has the DNA TGTGCTAGTGGGCAGGGGAACACCGGGGAGCTGTTTTTT. This sequence encodes CASGQGNTGELFF.

The genes are TRBV5-1 and TRBJ1-1; D is undetermined. This CDR3 is 14 amino acids long. The germline gives CDR1 SGHRS, CDR2 YFSETQ. The ends were cut back, 6 bases at V and 4 bases at J, with 16 bases in the middle. The CDR3 sequence is CASTFGSGSTEAFF. The CDR3 DNA is TGCGCCAGCACTTTTGGGTCGGGTAGCACTGAAGCTTTCTTT.

J is TRBJ1-1 and V is TRBV14; D perhaps matches TRBD1 (5 bases). CDR3 size: 13 residues. Germline values: CDR1 SGHDN, CDR2 FVKESK. Trimming left V 3 bases short and J 7 bases short, with 12 bases between. CDR3 DNA sequence: TGTGCCAGCAGCCATACGGGACTCATTGAAGCTTTCTTT. Translation gives CASSHTGLIEAFF.

This rearrangement joins TRBV27 to TRBJ2-2; 12 positions agree with TRBD2. Per germline, CDR1 MNHEY and CDR2 SMNVEV (reference sequence). Germline trimming cut 3 bases from V and 1 base from J; bases unmatched to any gene: 9. The CDR3 is 19 residues long. The CDR3 nucleotides are TGTGCCAGCAGTTTCAGGCTAGCGGGAGGGAATTGGAACACCGGGGAGCTGTTTTTT. Its translation: CASSFRLAGGNWNTGELFF.

V usage is TRBV6-5 and J usage is TRBJ2-3; D is undetermined. CDR3 length: 13 residues. Trimming removed 8 bases from V and 2 bases from J, with 11 bases in between. Germline V gene data show CDR1 as MNHEY and CDR2 as SVGAGI. CDR3 amino acids: CASVAQITDTQYF. The CDR3, as DNA: TGTGCCAGCGTGGCCCAGATCACAGATACGCAGTATTTT.

The rearrangement uses TRBV10-3 and TRBJ2-3; 12 nucleotides agree with TRBD2. Germline CDR1 is ENHRY and CDR2 is SYGVKD. J gave up 1 base and V 2 bases, and 13 bases lay outside the gene matches. This CDR3 region has 20 residues. The CDR3 protein is CAISETTGPSGRAGTDTQYF. DNA of the CDR3: TGTGCCATCAGTGAGACCACCGGGCCTAGCGGGAGGGCCGGCACAGATACGCAGTATTTT.

This clone was seen just once. The chain has TRBV7-2 and TRBJ1-2; D unresolved. Trimming took 1 base from V and 2 from J, leaving 11 bases between them. Looked up from germline, CDR1 is SGHTA and CDR2 is FQGNSA. The CDR3 spans 15 residues. The CDR3 DNA sequence: TGTGCCAGCAGCTTAGATCTCGGTAGAAACTATGGCTACACCTTC. Translated: CASSLDLGRNYGYTF.